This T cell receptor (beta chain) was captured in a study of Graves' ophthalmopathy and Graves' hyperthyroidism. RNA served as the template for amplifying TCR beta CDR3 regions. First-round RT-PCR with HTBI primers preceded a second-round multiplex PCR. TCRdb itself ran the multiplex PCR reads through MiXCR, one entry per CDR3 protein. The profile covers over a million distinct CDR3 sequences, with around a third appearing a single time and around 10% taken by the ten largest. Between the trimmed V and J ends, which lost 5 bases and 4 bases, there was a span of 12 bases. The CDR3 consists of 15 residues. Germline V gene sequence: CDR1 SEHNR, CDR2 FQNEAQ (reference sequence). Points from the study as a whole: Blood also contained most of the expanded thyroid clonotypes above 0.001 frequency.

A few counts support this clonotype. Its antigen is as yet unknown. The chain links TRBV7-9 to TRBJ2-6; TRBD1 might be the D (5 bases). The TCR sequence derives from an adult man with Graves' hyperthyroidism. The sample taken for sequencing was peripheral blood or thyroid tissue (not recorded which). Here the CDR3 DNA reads TGTGCCAGCAGCGAACAGGCAAGCGGGGCCAACGTCCTGACTTTC. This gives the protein CASSEQASGANVLTF.